These T cell receptor beta chains were read from a single sample in a study of tumor-infiltrating lymphocytes in oesophageal squamous cell carcinoma. TCRdb re-called the PCR reads with MiXCR, one entry per CDR3 protein. This table holds around 21,000 distinct CDR3 sequences, about two fifths found once. Input material: normal esophageal tissue next to the tumor. The receptor set was obtained from a male donor with esophageal squamous cell carcinoma. The conserved cysteine and the conserved F or W are not part of the CDR3 here. Fields, in order: CDR3 protein, V gene, D gene, J gene. The D gene is left open where the match is weak.

CDR3: ASRSLAGGGEQF
V: TRBV7-3
D: NA
J: TRBJ2-1

CDR3: AISGLAGGNQETQY
V: TRBV10-3
D: TRBD2
J: TRBJ2-5

CDR3: ASQGQGYGYT
V: TRBV6-1
D: NA
J: TRBJ1-2

CDR3: ASSVVGALRQPQH
V: TRBV28
D: NA
J: TRBJ1-5

CDR3: ASSYPRGVSGEGSEQF
V: TRBV6-6
D: TRBD2
J: NA

CDR3: ASSLQGAQVGY
V: TRBV7-2
D: TRBD1
J: TRBJ2-3

CDR3: ASSVQQGASPLH
V: TRBV9
D: TRBD1
J: TRBJ1-6

CDR3: ASSSGQGDYNEQY
V: TRBV7-4
D: TRBD1
J: NA

CDR3: AISPDWNTEAF
V: TRBV10-3
D: NA
J: NA

CDR3: ASSLLRRDSYEQY
V: TRBV12-3/TRBV12-4
D: NA
J: TRBJ2-7

CDR3: ASSLRAGGAPYEQF
V: TRBV11-1
D: NA
J: NA

CDR3: SARARADRYEQY
V: TRBV20-1
D: NA
J: TRBJ2-7

CDR3: ASSLRRLTRADEQY
V: TRBV11-2
D: NA
J: TRBJ2-7

CDR3: AISVTGKRNTEAF
V: TRBV10-3
D: NA
J: TRBJ1-1

CDR3: AISGGLAGLETQY
V: TRBV10-3
D: TRBD2
J: NA

CDR3: ANSLLSGFYEQY
V: TRBV28
D: NA
J: NA

CDR3: ASSERGYNTEAF
V: TRBV6-1
D: NA
J: TRBJ1-1

CDR3: ASSLSGNHVRETQY
V: TRBV7-3
D: NA
J: NA

CDR3: ASSLKIGEQGNEQF
V: TRBV5-1
D: NA
J: TRBJ2-1

CDR3: ASSYSGSHNEQF
V: TRBV6-6
D: NA
J: TRBJ2-1

CDR3: ASSLGDRSNEQF
V: TRBV7-6
D: TRBD1
J: TRBJ2-1

CDR3: ASSLAGYTGELF
V: TRBV7-4
D: NA
J: TRBJ2-2

CDR3: ASSQDYRAGAVTGELF
V: TRBV14
D: NA
J: TRBJ2-2

CDR3: ASSFSGPDTQY
V: TRBV7-6
D: NA
J: TRBJ2-5

CDR3: ASSPSGAGAETQY
V: TRBV18
D: TRBD2
J: TRBJ2-5

CDR3: ASSSSKPPIGKMY
V: TRBV7-3
D: NA
J: TRBJ2-7

CDR3: ASSFTGGETQY
V: TRBV7-3
D: TRBD2
J: TRBJ2-5

CDR3: ASSIGLAGVFEQF
V: TRBV19
D: TRBD2
J: TRBJ2-1

CDR3: ASSLSGSSGANVLT
V: TRBV28
D: NA
J: TRBJ2-6

CDR3: ASTQGASFNEQF
V: TRBV11-3
D: NA
J: TRBJ2-1

CDR3: ASRDSTSGDQETQY
V: TRBV10-2
D: TRBD2
J: TRBJ2-5

CDR3: ASSLPETQETPY
V: TRBV12-3/TRBV12-4
D: NA
J: TRBJ2-5

CDR3: ASSLTGDGETQY
V: TRBV7-3
D: TRBD1
J: NA

CDR3: SAFVAGEETQY
V: TRBV20-1
D: TRBD2
J: TRBJ2-5

CDR3: ASSLPAEADTQY
V: TRBV11-1
D: NA
J: TRBJ2-3

CDR3: ASNGQEADTQY
V: TRBV2
D: NA
J: TRBJ2-3

CDR3: ATTPSPGTSGSSTDTQY
V: TRBV24-1
D: TRBD2
J: TRBJ2-3

CDR3: ASSRQSTSGTEAF
V: TRBV7-2
D: NA
J: NA

CDR3: ASSLKLAGGFNEQF
V: TRBV7-2
D: TRBD2
J: TRBJ2-1

CDR3: ASSYSIPQGAYTDTQY
V: TRBV6-6
D: NA
J: TRBJ2-3

CDR3: ASSLVDLPLGSDN
V: TRBV7-4
D: NA
J: TRBJ2-7

CDR3: ASSPLGWTGLTDTQY
V: TRBV23-1
D: TRBD1
J: NA

CDR3: ASSPRLGDQETQY
V: TRBV7-2
D: NA
J: TRBJ2-5

CDR3: ASSAPSGTATDTQY
V: TRBV28
D: TRBD1
J: TRBJ2-3

CDR3: ASSTGRGQETQY
V: TRBV5-1
D: TRBD1
J: NA

CDR3: ASSSRLAGAYNEQY
V: TRBV7-2
D: TRBD2
J: NA

CDR3: ASSVKVDTEAF
V: TRBV7-6
D: NA
J: TRBJ1-1

CDR3: ASGPTGGDYEQY
V: TRBV12-5
D: TRBD1
J: TRBJ2-7

CDR3: ASSLEVGLAYNEQF
V: TRBV7-6
D: TRBD2
J: TRBJ2-1

CDR3: ASSKLAGVMDEQF
V: TRBV7-3
D: TRBD2
J: TRBJ2-1

CDR3: ASSLDGASGSISEQF
V: TRBV7-2
D: TRBD2
J: TRBJ2-1

CDR3: SVEDSKGGYEQY
V: TRBV29-1
D: NA
J: NA

CDR3: ATSASYEQY
V: TRBV24-1
D: NA
J: TRBJ2-7

CDR3: ASSLGLARYNEQF
V: TRBV7-9
D: NA
J: TRBJ2-1